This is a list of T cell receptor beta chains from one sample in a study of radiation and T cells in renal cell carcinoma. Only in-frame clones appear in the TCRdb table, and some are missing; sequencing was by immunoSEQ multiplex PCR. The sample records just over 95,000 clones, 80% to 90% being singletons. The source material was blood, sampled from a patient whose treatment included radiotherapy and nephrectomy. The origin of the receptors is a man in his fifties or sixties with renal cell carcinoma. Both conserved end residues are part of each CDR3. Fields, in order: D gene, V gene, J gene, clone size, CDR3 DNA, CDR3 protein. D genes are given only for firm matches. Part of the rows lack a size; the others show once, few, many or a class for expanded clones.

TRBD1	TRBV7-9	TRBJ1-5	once	TGTGCCAGCACGTCGACAGGGACAGGGGTAATCGGCAATCAGCCCCAGCATTTT	CASTSTGTGVIGNQPQHF
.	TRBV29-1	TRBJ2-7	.	TGCAGCGTTGTTGCGGGTCACTCCTACGAGCAGTACTTC	CSVVAGHSYEQYF
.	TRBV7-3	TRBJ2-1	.	TGTGCCAGCAGCCTAAATACTGGCGTTGAGCAGTTCTTC	CASSLNTGVEQFF
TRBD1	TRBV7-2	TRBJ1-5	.	TGTGCCAGCAGCTTAGAACCAGGGGGATACAGTCAGCCCCAGCATTTT	CASSLEPGGYSQPQHF
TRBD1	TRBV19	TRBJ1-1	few	TGTGCCAGTAGTATACCGCAGGGGGAGAACACTGAAGCTTTCTTT	CASSIPQGENTEAFF
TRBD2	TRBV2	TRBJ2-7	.	TGTGCCAGCAGGTTCGGGACTAGCGGGAGGCTCGAGCAGTACTTC	CASRFGTSGRLEQYF
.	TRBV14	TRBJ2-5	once	TGTGCCAGCAGCCTATTAGAAGAGACCCAGTACTTC	CASSLLEETQYF
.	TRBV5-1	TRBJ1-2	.	TGCGCCAGCAGCGTTGGTGCGGGGTACTATGGCTACACCTTC	CASSVGAGYYGYTF
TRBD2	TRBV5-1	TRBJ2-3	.	TGCGCCAGCAGCCGGATAAACCTAGCGGGAAGGGTGACAGATACGCAGTATTTT	CASSRINLAGRVTDTQYF
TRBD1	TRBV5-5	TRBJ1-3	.	TGTGCCAGCAGCTTTGTACAGGGGAATGCTAACACCATATATTTT	CASSFVQGNANTIYF
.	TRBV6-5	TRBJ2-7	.	TGTGCCAGCACCCCGAGGACGGGAAGCGAGCAGTACTTC	CASTPRTGSEQYF
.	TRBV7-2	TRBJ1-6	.	TGTGCCTGTTCGGACGGTCCCCCAGGCAGTTCACCCCTCCACTTT	CACSDGPPGSSPLHF
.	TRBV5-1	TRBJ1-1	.	TGCGCCAGCAGCTTGGATGGGAGGAGGGACACTGAAGCTTTCTTT	CASSLDGRRDTEAFF
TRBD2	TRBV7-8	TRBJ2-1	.	TGTGCCAGCACCTGGCGGGGGGCCTGGGAGCAGTTCTTC	CASTWRGAWEQFF
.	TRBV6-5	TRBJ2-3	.	TGTGCCAGCAGCGCCCGGGACCCAGGCACAGATACGCAGTATTTT	CASSARDPGTDTQYF
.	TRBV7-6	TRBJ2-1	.	TGTGCCAGCAGCTTGGGGGAATCGGGTAATGAGCAGTTCTTC	CASSLGESGNEQFF
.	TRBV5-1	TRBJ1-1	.	TGCGCCAGCAGCTTTTCGCCTCAGGGAGTTTCCATGAACACTGAAGCTTTCTTT	CASSFSPQGVSMNTEAFF
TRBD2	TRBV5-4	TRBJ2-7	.	TGTGCCAGCAGCTCTCTGAGCGGGAGTTCTTACGAGCAGTACTTC	CASSSLSGSSYEQYF
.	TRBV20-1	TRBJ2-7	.	TGCAGTGCTAGAGATGGGTACGAGCAGTACTTC	CSARDGYEQYF
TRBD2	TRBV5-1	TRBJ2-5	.	TGCGCCAGCAGCCCCGGGACTAGCGGGGGTCTGGCAGAGACCCAGTACTTC	CASSPGTSGGLAETQYF
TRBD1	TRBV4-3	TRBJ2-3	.	TGCGCCAGCAGTATTTGGACAGGGGAGACAGATACGCAGTATTTT	CASSIWTGETDTQYF
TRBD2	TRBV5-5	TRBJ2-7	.	TGTGCCAGCAGCTTTGGTTCAGGGACTACCTACGAGCAGTACTTC	CASSFGSGTTYEQYF
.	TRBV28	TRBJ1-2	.	TGTGCCAGCACTCGATCGGGGGTGGGCTACACCTTC	CASTRSGVGYTF
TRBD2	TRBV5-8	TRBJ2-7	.	TGTGCCAGCAGGCCTACTAGCGGGAGGTCTCACGAGCAGTACTTC	CASRPTSGRSHEQYF
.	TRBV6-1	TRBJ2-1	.	TGTGCCAGCACCTTCCAAGTATACGAGCAGTTCTTC	CASTFQVYEQFF
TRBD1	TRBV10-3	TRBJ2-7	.	TGTGCCATCAGGGATGACAGGGGAATAAGCTACGAGCAGTACTTC	CAIRDDRGISYEQYF
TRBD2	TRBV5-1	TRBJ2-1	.	TGCGCCGGACGACCCGGGACTACCTACAATGAGCAGTTCTTC	CAGRPGTTYNEQFF
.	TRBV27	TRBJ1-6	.	TGTGCCAGCAGTCTCCGACAGATTCTAGGGTCACCCCTCCACTTT	CASSLRQILGSPLHF
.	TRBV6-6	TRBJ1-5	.	TGTGCCAGCAGATTCAACAGGGATCAGCCCCAGCATTTT	CASRFNRDQPQHF
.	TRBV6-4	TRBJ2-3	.	TGTGCCAGCAGTTTCGAACCGGCAGATACGCAGTATTTT	CASSFEPADTQYF
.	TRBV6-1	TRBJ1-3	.	TGTGCCAGCCGCCAGCCCGGTTGGGAGAACACCATATATTTT	CASRQPGWENTIYF
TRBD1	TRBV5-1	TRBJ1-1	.	TGCGCCAGCAGCTTAGCCGGACAGGCGGGCACTGAAGCTTTCTTT	CASSLAGQAGTEAFF